This T cell receptor (beta chain) originates from a study of human T cells and chemical hapten exposure. This CDR3 comprises 15 residues. The V end was cut by 6 bases, the J end by 2 bases, with 14 bases between. Germline V gives CDR1 SQVTM, CDR2 ANQGSEA. This clonotype occurred a few times. Within the library, unique molecular identifiers were attached to each individual cDNA molecule. As handled by the study authors: Between roughly 20,000 and 690,600 TCRs appeared in each sample, and the median stood at about 93,000. TCRdb recomputed calls from the RACE reads with MiXCR, one row per CDR3 protein. It is TCRdb's table, rather than the study itself, that gives the V and J calls and clone size. The sample has more than 75,000 distinct CDR3 sequences, about 8.9% seen once; the top ten hold 3.6%. Stated time point: pre-sensitization, week 0. Specified treatment: therapeutic diphenylcyclopropenone sensitization with weekly scalp DPC.

This TCR was recovered from a woman in her thirties or forties with alopecia areata. Some clones in this sample may be carry-over from other donors' samples. This chain joins TRBV29-1 and TRBJ2-6, with D possibly being TRBD2 (6 bases). Sequenced here: whole blood, sampled in connection with sensitization to the hapten diphenylcyclopropenone (DPC). The CDR3 DNA reads TGCAGCGTGGGCCAGGGAGGAACTGGGGCCAACGTCCTGACTTTC. Protein: CSVGQGGTGANVLTF. Supplemented by reference TRBV29-1 and TRBJ2-6, the full variable domain reads SAVISQKPSRDICQRGTSLTIQCQVDSQVTMMFWYRQQPGQSLTLIATANQGSEATYESGFVIDKFPISRPNLTFSTLTVSNMSPEDSSIYLCSVGQGGTGANVLTFGAGSRLTVL.